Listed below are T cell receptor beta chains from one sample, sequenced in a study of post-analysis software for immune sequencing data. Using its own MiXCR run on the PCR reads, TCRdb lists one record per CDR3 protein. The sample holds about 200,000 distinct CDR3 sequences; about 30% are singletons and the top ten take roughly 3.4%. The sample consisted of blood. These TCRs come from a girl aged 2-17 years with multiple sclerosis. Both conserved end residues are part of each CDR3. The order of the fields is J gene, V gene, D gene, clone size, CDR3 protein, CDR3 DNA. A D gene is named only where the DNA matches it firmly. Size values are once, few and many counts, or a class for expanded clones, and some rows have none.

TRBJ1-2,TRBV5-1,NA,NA,CASSLGLIGVDYGYTF,TGCGCCAGCAGCTTGGGGCTTATAGGGGTTGACTATGGCTACACCTTC
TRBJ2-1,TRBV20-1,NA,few,CSAPRERINNEQFF,TGCAGTGCTCCCCGAGAGAGGATCAACAATGAGCAGTTCTTC
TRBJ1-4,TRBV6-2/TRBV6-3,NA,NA,CASSYSGLGSEKLFF,TGTGCCAGCAGTTACTCGGGCCTAGGGAGCGAAAAACTGTTTTTT
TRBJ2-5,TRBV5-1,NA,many,CASSLEGNQETQYF,TGCGCCAGCAGCTTGGAGGGAAACCAAGAGACCCAGTACTTC
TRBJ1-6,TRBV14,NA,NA,CASSQDWGTAYNSPLHF,TGTGCCAGCAGCCAAGATTGGGGGACCGCCTATAATTCACCCCTCCACTTT
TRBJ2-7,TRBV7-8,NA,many,CASSYDRHSYEQYF,TGTGCCAGCAGCTATGACAGGCACTCCTACGAGCAGTACTTC
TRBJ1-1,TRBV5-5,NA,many,CASSPGDKSNTEAFF,TGTGCCAGCAGCCCGGGGGACAAGTCGAACACTGAAGCTTTCTTT
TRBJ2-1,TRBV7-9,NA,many,CASSLNYEASEQFF,TGTGCCAGCAGCTTAAATTACGAAGCGAGCGAGCAGTTCTTC
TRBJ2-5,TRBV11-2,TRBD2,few,CASSRRLAGGKETQYF,TGTGCCAGCAGCCGGAGACTAGCGGGGGGCAAAGAGACCCAGTACTTC
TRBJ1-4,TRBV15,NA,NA,CATSRDRVPNEKLFF,TGTGCCACCAGCAGAGACAGGGTCCCTAATGAAAAACTGTTTTTT
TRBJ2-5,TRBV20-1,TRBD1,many,CSARQGKETQYF,TGCAGTGCCAGACAGGGGAAAGAGACCCAGTACTTC
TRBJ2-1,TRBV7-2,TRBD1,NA,CASSSMGQEDEQFF,TGTGCCAGCAGCTCGATGGGACAGGAGGATGAGCAGTTCTTC
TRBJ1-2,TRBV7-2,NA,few,CASSPTTNYGYTF,TGTGCCAGCAGTCCGACAACTAACTATGGCTACACCTTC
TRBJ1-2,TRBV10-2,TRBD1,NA,CASSADRASGYTF,TGCGCCAGCAGTGCGGACAGGGCGTCGGGCTACACCTTC
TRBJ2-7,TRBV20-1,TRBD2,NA,CSASPTSGGGGEQYF,TGCAGTGCTAGCCCTACTAGCGGGGGGGGGGGCGAGCAGTACTTC
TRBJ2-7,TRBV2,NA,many,CATRNSWDYEQYF,TGTGCCACCCGCAATAGTTGGGACTACGAGCAGTACTTC
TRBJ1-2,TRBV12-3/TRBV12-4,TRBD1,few,CASSRDRAGYTF,TGTGCCAGCAGTCGTGACAGGGCTGGCTACACCTTC
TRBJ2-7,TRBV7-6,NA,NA,CASSLARGGSHEQYF,TGTGCCAGCAGCTTGGCCAGGGGGGGCTCCCACGAGCAGTACTTC
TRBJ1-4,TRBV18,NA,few,CASSPTLGQSTNEKLFF,TGTGCCAGCTCACCAACTCTAGGACAGTCAACTAATGAAAAACTGTTTTTT